The 14 T cell receptor beta chains below all came from one sample that was sequenced in a study of cytomegalovirus exposure and HLA in healthy donors. Researchers ran the PCR with 60 Vbeta and 13 Jbeta primers. Assay: immunoSEQ multiplex PCR; the TCRdb copy retains only in-frame clones and omits some. The sample lists about 130,000 clones, about 73% occurring once. Sequencing was performed on PBMCs. The receptors come from a woman between 45 and 60 years old in good health and CMV-seropositive.

The chain recombines TRBV11-2 with TRBJ1-2, with 8 bases aligning to TRBD1. The V gene's germline CDR1 is SGHAT and CDR2 FQNNGV. This CDR3 has 15 residues. The V segment lost 1 base and the J segment 8 bases; nucleotides outside the gene matches: 9. CDR3 protein: CASSLVAGQGDGYTF. The CDR3 nucleotides are TGTGCCAGCAGCTTAGTAGCAGGACAGGGAGACGGCTACACCTTC. Combining the CDR3 with reference TRBV11-2 and TRBJ1-2 gives the whole variable domain EAGVAQSPRYKIIEKRQSVAFWCNPISGHATLYWYQQILGQGPKLLIQFQNNGVVDDSQLPKDRFSAERLKGVDSTLKIQPAKLEDSAVYLCASSLVAGQGDGYTFGSGTRLTVV.

J is TRBJ2-5 and V is TRBV6-5; D is unresolved. CDR3 length equals 14 residues. V was cut by 0 bases and J by 1 base, with 6 bases left in between. The V gene's germline CDR1 is MNHEY and CDR2 SVGAGI. The CDR3 reads CASSYSESQETQYF. The CDR3 DNA is TGTGCCAGCAGTTACTCAGAGAGCCAAGAGACCCAGTACTTC.

The rearrangement uses TRBV11-3 and TRBJ1-5; D is unresolved. Germline assignment: CDR1 SGHNT and CDR2 YENEEA. The V and J ends lost 3 bases and 0 bases respectively, with 12 bases between them. There are 16 residues in the CDR3. The CDR3 sequence is CASSFWEEDSNQPQHF. CDR3 DNA sequence: TGTGCCAGCAGCTTTTGGGAGGAGGATAGCAATCAGCCCCAGCATTTT.

In the case of this clone: The missing conserved phenylalanine or tryptophan at the end of this CDR3 makes a read error likely. The chain carries TRBV7-8 and TRBJ1-3; no clear D gene. From germline, CDR1 is SGHVS and CDR2 FQNEAQ. The CDR3 extends over 15 amino acids. Trimming shortened V by 2 bases and J by 0 bases, and 8 bases separated the two germline ends. The CDR3: CASSLRELSGNTIYL. In nucleotides, the CDR3 is TGTGCCAGCAGCTTACGGGAACTCTCTGGAAACACCATATATCTT.

This chain connects TRBV29-1 to TRBJ2-5; 12 bases match TRBD2. The CDR3 has 15 amino acids. The V and J ends lost 1 base and 4 bases, in that order; junction bases with no gene match: 4. The germline gives CDR1 SQVTM, CDR2 ANQGSEA. The CDR3 region is CSVEGLAGGVETQYF. The CDR3 nucleotides read TGCAGCGTTGAAGGGCTAGCGGGGGGGGTAGAGACCCAGTACTTC.

The CDR3 DNA follows: TGTGCCAGCAGCTTATACAGGGACGGCACCGGGGAGCTGTTTTTT. This sequence encodes CASSLYRDGTGELFF. J is TRBJ2-2 and V is TRBV11-3, with a weak D call TRBD1 (6 bases). Trimming took 2 bases from V and 4 from J, leaving 11 bases between them. The CDR3 runs 15 residues. Per the germline V gene, CDR1 is SGHNT and CDR2 is YENEEA.

This chain joins TRBV13 and TRBJ1-6, with unresolved D. V lost 5 bases and J lost 7, with 18 bases in between. Germline V gene sequence: CDR1 PRHDT, CDR2 FYEKMQ (reference sequence). This CDR3 contains 16 residues. CDR3 residues: CASSAVGGLGNSPLHF. The CDR3 DNA reads as TGTGCCAGCAGCGCCGTAGGAGGGTTGGGGAATTCACCCCTCCACTTT.

The chain uses TRBV10-2 and TRBJ2-5; a weak D match, TRBD2 (5 bases). The CDR3 runs to 14 residues. Trimming shortened V by 6 bases and J by 7 bases, and 18 bases separated the two germline ends. Looked up from germline, CDR1 is WSHSY and CDR2 is SAAADI. DNA for the CDR3: TGCGCCAGCAGAGCTACGACGCAACGGGGGACCCAGTACTTC. This encodes CASRATTQRGTQYF.

The CDR3 nucleotides are TGTGCCAGCAGCTTCATATCCTCCTCGGGGGGCTATGGCTACACCTTC. Its translation: CASSFISSSGGYGYTF. J is TRBJ1-2 and V is TRBV5-6, with D possibly matching TRBD1 (5 bases). The CDR3 covers 16 residues. Germline CDR1 reads SGHDT; CDR2 reads YYEEEE. The V end lost 2 bases, the J end lost 4 bases, and 18 bases lay between the germline ends.

The J gene is TRBJ2-2, the V gene TRBV5-4; perhaps TRBD1 as D (5 bases). V lost 1 base to trimming and J lost 8 bases, with 18 bases between them. Germline values: CDR1 SGHNT, CDR2 YYREEE (reference sequence). The CDR3 consists of 16 residues. CDR3 in DNA: TGTGCCAGCAGCTTGCCCCACACACAGGCAGGGGGGGAGCTGTTTTTT. This translates into CASSLPHTQAGGELFF.

The gene calls are TRBV2 and TRBJ2-1, with 9 bases that match TRBD1. The CDR3 loop spans 15 amino acids. The V gene end was trimmed by 4 bases and the J gene end by 6 bases; junction bases not matched to a gene: 7. CDR1 and CDR2 from the germline V gene are SNHLY and FYNNEI. The CDR3 loop is CASSALETGGNEQFF. In DNA form, the CDR3 reads TGTGCCAGCAGTGCTCTTGAGACAGGGGGCAATGAGCAGTTCTTC.

This clone was seen more than once but under ten times. CDR3 protein: CASLRVGEKLFF. The CDR3 nucleotides are TGTGCCAGTCTCAGGGTCGGAGAAAAACTGTTTTTT. The chain couples TRBV19 to TRBJ1-4; D might be TRBD1 (5 bases). The length of the CDR3 is 12 residues. The germline gives CDR1 LNHDA, CDR2 SQIVND (reference sequence). Trimming cost V 8 bases and J 8 bases, with 12 bases left between them.

The chain is built from TRBV14 and TRBJ2-2; possible D gene TRBD2, 5 bases. V lost 0 bases, J lost 5 bases, and 13 bases lay in between. CDR3 length: 16 residues. The germline V gene has CDR1 SGHDN and CDR2 FVKESK. This chain's CDR3 is CASSQERTSGTGELFF. The DNA of the CDR3 is TGTGCCAGCAGCCAAGAGAGAACTTCGGGGACCGGGGAGCTGTTTTTT.

The genes are TRBV5-6 and TRBJ2-5; TRBD1 matches 7 bases. V dropped 3 bases and J dropped 3; count of bases not matched to a gene: 5. CDR1 is SGHDT and CDR2 is YYEEEE in the germline V gene. The CDR3 runs 14 residues. CDR3 region: CASSYGTVKETQYF. CDR3 nucleotides: TGTGCCAGCAGCTACGGGACAGTTAAAGAGACCCAGTACTTC.